The clone carrying this TCR beta chain was observed a single time. Its specificity is unknown. The data derive from a study of radiotherapy plus CTLA-4 blockade in lung cancer. TCRdb's copy holds only in-frame clones and misses some; the assay was immunoSEQ multiplex PCR. The sample has around 70,000 clones, around 86% seen once; the top ten hold less than 45%. The V gene's germline CDR1 is SGHTA and CDR2 FQGTGA. The CDR3 loop spans 14 amino acids. V was shortened by 5 bases and J by 1 base, with 11 bases between the two germline ends. General study findings and limits: TCR clones of tumor origin grew in blood after radiotherapy plus ipilimumab. The best predictor of response was reported to be early blood T cell clone dynamics, with interferon-beta.

The receptor was isolated from a human donor with non-small cell lung cancer that progressed on radiotherapy plus ipilimumab. Sequencing used peripheral blood, obtained from a patient treated with radiotherapy plus ipilimumab. V gene TRBV7-3 combines with J gene TRBJ2-5; TRBD1 is a possible D gene (5 bases). CDR3 in DNA: TGTGCCAGCAGCACCACAGGTGGCCAAGAGACCCAGTACTTC. Translated: CASSTTGGQETQYF.